Each of the 18 T cell receptor beta chains below was sequenced from the same sample in a study of T cell responses to AZD1222 COVID-19 vaccine. The assay was immunoSEQ multiplex PCR, and TCRdb's table has in-frame clones only and misses some. The repertoire holds more than 150,000 clones, with about 89% as singletons. The specimen comprised peripheral blood, sampled on day 0 of MenACWY control vaccination. These receptors all stem from an adult in good health.

The V call is TRBV10-3, the J call TRBJ2-7; D is unclear. Per germline, CDR1 ENHRY and CDR2 SYGVKD. This CDR3 contains 14 residues. The ends were cut back, 2 bases at V and 2 bases at J, with 10 bases in the middle. The CDR3 DNA sequence: TGTGCCATCAGTGAGGGTATCAGCCCCTACGAGCAGTACTTC. This translates into CAISEGISPYEQYF.

The chain recombines TRBV27 with TRBJ2-2; no clear D. CDR3 length: 14 amino acids. Per germline, CDR1 MNHEY and CDR2 SMNVEV (reference sequence). The V and J ends lost 4 bases and 3 bases respectively, with 9 bases between them. This chain's CDR3 is CASSSSSYTGELFF. In DNA form, the CDR3 reads TGTGCCAGCAGTTCCTCAAGTTACACCGGGGAGCTGTTTTTT.

The chain links TRBV7-9 to TRBJ1-1; 7 positions match TRBD1. Germline V lookup: CDR1 SEHNR, CDR2 FQNEAQ (reference sequence). The CDR3 spans 14 residues. The V segment lost 2 bases and the J segment 6 bases; nucleotides outside the gene matches: 6. The CDR3 spells CASSLSQGRPEAFF. The CDR3 region has the DNA TGTGCCAGCAGCTTATCACAGGGGAGGCCTGAAGCTTTCTTT.

CDR3 amino acids: CASIQKGLSVGREQYF. CDR3 coding DNA: TGTGCCAGCATCCAGAAGGGATTGTCGGTGGGGAGAGAGCAGTACTTC. The chain has TRBV2 and TRBJ2-7, with D maybe TRBD2 (5 bases). The CDR3 runs 16 residues. V shed 7 bases and J shed 7 bases, with 26 bases lying between them. Germline-derived CDR1 and CDR2 are SNHLY and FYNNEI. Supplemented by reference TRBV2 and TRBJ2-7, the full variable domain reads EPEVTQTPSHQVTQMGQEVILRCVPISNHLYFYWYRQILGQKVEFLVSFYNNEISEKSEIFDDQFSVERPDGSNFTLKIRSTKLEDSAMYFCASIQKGLSVGREQYFGPGTRLTVT.

The chain has TRBV9 and TRBJ2-7; TRBD1 might be the D (6 bases). The CDR3 totals 14 residues. The germline V and J ends were trimmed by 0 bases and 1 base, with 8 bases remaining between them. Germline V gives CDR1 SGDLS, CDR2 YYNGEE. The CDR3 DNA follows: TGTGCCAGCAGCGTAGCAGGGGAATCCTACGAGCAGTACTTC. Amino acids: CASSVAGESYEQYF.

V is TRBV7-2 and J is TRBJ1-5, with unresolved D. Germline V gives CDR1 SGHTA, CDR2 FQGNSA. The CDR3 loop spans 13 amino acids. V gave up 1 base and J gave up 6 bases, with 7 bases separating them. CDR3 in DNA: TGTGCCAGCAGCTTAGTCAGGATTCAGCCCCAGCATTTT. This translates into CASSLVRIQPQHF.

The chain joins TRBV14 to TRBJ2-2; 10 bases agree with TRBD2. The V gene end was trimmed by 5 bases and the J gene end by 5 bases; junction bases not matched to a gene: 8. Germline loops: CDR1 SGHDN, CDR2 FVKESK. CDR3 length: 16 amino acids. This CDR3 is CASSWGGLATTGELFF. Written as DNA, the CDR3 is TGTGCCAGCAGCTGGGGGGGACTAGCGACGACCGGGGAGCTGTTTTTT.

J is TRBJ2-6 and V is TRBV4-2; 8 nucleotides align to TRBD1. V shed 2 bases and J 0 bases; nucleotides not matched to a gene: 6. The CDR3 sequence is 18 residues long. Germline CDR1 LGHNA, CDR2 YNFKEQ. CDR3 protein: CASSQWAGGLSGANVLTF. The DNA of the CDR3 is TGTGCCAGCAGCCAATGGGCAGGGGGCCTCTCTGGGGCCAACGTCCTGACTTTC.

V usage is TRBV19 and J usage is TRBJ2-7; 7 nucleotides line up with TRBD2. The CDR3 is 13 amino acids. The junction had 7 bases not matched to a gene; V was cut back by 4 bases and J by 7 bases. Germline CDR1 and CDR2: LNHDA and SQIVND (reference sequence). The CDR3 protein is CASSSQRDREQYF. The CDR3 bases are TGTGCCAGTAGTAGTCAGCGGGATCGTGAGCAGTACTTC.

Here the CDR3 DNA reads TGTGCCAGCAGAGAGACAGGGGGACGGTATGGCTACACCTTC. This gives the protein CASRETGGRYGYTF. The chain has TRBV4-2 and TRBJ1-2; 9 bases align to TRBD1. The CDR3 runs 14 residues. The V and J ends lost 6 bases and 5 bases, in that order; junction bases with no gene match: 7. Per the germline V gene, CDR1 is LGHNA and CDR2 is YNFKEQ.

This rearrangement joins TRBV19 to TRBJ2-2; no definite D call. V was clipped by 5 bases and J by 6 bases, with 10 bases between them. In germline, CDR1 is LNHDA, CDR2 SQIVND (reference sequence). This CDR3 contains 13 residues. CDR3 amino acids: CASSEVVSGELFF. The CDR3, as DNA: TGTGCCAGTAGTGAGGTGGTTTCCGGGGAGCTGTTTTTT.

This clone was recorded a few times. The J gene is TRBJ1-2, the V gene TRBV4-1, with TRBD1 as a possible D gene (5 bases). The CDR3 covers 15 residues. Trimming removed 2 bases from V and 8 bases from J, with 18 bases in between. From germline, CDR1 is MGHRA and CDR2 YSYEKL. For the CDR3, the DNA is TGCGCCAGCAGCCAAAGCCGAGGCCACGGGGACGGCTACACCTTC. Its protein is CASSQSRGHGDGYTF.

The chain employs TRBV2 and TRBJ2-7; D perhaps matches TRBD2 (6 bases). The V and J ends lost 6 bases and 0 bases respectively, with 15 bases between them. CDR1 is SNHLY, CDR2 FYNNEI, per germline. This CDR3 is 15 amino acids long. CDR3 loop: CASRPPGLSSYEQYF. CDR3 nucleotides: TGTGCCAGCAGACCTCCGGGACTGAGCTCCTACGAGCAGTACTTC. The full variable domain, with the rest looked up from reference TRBV2 and TRBJ2-7, is EPEVTQTPSHQVTQMGQEVILRCVPISNHLYFYWYRQILGQKVEFLVSFYNNEISEKSEIFDDQFSVERPDGSNFTLKIRSTKLEDSAMYFCASRPPGLSSYEQYFGPGTRLTVT.

The chain uses TRBV27 and TRBJ2-3; a possible D gene is TRBD2 (6 bases). CDR3 size: 15 residues. Germline CDR1 is MNHEY and CDR2 is SMNVEV (reference sequence). V was clipped by 6 bases and J by 5 bases, with 18 bases between them. CDR3 residues: CASRPGTLGRDTQYF. CDR3 coding DNA: TGTGCCAGCAGGCCCGGGACTCTGGGGAGAGATACGCAGTATTTT.

This chain connects TRBV5-4 to TRBJ1-6; 8 bases fit TRBD1. The CDR3 sequence is 15 residues long. V dropped 4 bases and J dropped 7; count of bases not matched to a gene: 7. Germline CDR1 and CDR2: SGHNT and YYREEE (reference sequence). CDR3 loop: CASSAGQGGNSPLHF. In DNA, the CDR3 is TGTGCCAGCAGCGCCGGACAGGGTGGGAATTCACCCCTCCACTTT. Looking up the rest from reference TRBV5-4 and TRBJ1-6 gives the full variable domain: ETGVTQSPTHLIKTRGQQVTLRCSSQSGHNTVSWYQQALGQGPQFIFQYYREEENGRGNFPPRFSGLQFPNYSSELNVNALELDDSALYLCASSAGQGGNSPLHFGNGTRLTVT.

The chain joins TRBV5-4 to TRBJ2-3; no clear D gene. CDR1 and CDR2 from the germline V gene are SGHNT and YYREEE (reference sequence). CDR3 length: 14 amino acids. V lost 4 bases, J lost 0 bases, and 9 bases lay in between. In DNA, the CDR3 is TGTGCCAGCAGCCGCGAGATCAGCACAGATACGCAGTATTTT. Its protein product is CASSREISTDTQYF.

The V gene is TRBV28, the J gene TRBJ2-3; 9 bases agree with TRBD1. Germline CDR1 reads MDHEN; CDR2 reads SYDVKM. V shed 6 bases and J 2 bases; nucleotides not matched to a gene: 12. This CDR3 is 17 amino acids long. CDR3 protein: CASSRKTGGSVTDTQYF. DNA of the CDR3: TGTGCCAGCAGCCGCAAAACAGGGGGCAGTGTCACAGATACGCAGTATTTT.

The genes are TRBV2 and TRBJ1-5; no clear D. Trimming removed 3 bases from V and 5 bases from J, with 11 bases in between. This CDR3 is built from 14 residues. CDR1 and CDR2 from the germline V gene are SNHLY and FYNNEI. This CDR3 is CASSELSGDQPQHF. CDR3 sequence (DNA): TGTGCCAGCAGTGAGCTGAGCGGTGATCAGCCCCAGCATTTT.